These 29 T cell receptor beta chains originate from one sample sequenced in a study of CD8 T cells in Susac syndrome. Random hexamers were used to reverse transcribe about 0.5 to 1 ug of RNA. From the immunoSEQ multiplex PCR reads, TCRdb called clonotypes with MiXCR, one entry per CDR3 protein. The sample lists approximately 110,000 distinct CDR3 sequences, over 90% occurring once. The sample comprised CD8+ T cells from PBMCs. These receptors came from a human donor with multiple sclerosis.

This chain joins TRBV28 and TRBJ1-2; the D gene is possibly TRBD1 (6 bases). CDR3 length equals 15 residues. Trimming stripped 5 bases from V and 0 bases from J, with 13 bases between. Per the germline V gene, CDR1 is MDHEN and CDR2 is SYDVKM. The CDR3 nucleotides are TGTGCCAGCAGTGGATCAGGGGAGTCTAACTATGGCTACACCTTC. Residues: CASSGSGESNYGYTF.

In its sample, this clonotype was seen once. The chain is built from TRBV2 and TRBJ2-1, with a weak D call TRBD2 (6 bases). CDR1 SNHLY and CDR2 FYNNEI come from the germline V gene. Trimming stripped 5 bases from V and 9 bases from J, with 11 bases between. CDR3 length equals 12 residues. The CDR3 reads CASSQPSVEQFF. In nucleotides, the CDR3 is TGTGCCAGCAGTCAGCCTAGCGTTGAGCAGTTCTTC.

The CDR3 reads CASSQERDTQYF. In DNA, the CDR3 is TGCGCCAGCAGCCAAGAGAGAGATACGCAGTATTTT. V is TRBV4-1 and J is TRBJ2-3, with unresolved D. The germline V gene has CDR1 MGHRA and CDR2 YSYEKL. The CDR3 spans 12 residues. V lost 0 bases, J lost 5 bases, and 3 bases lay in between.

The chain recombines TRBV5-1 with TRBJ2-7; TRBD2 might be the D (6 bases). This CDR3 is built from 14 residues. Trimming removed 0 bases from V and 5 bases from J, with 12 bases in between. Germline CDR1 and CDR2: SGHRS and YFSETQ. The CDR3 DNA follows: TGCGCCAGCAGCTTGGCTAGCGTAATCGACGAGCAGTACTTC. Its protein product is CASSLASVIDEQYF.

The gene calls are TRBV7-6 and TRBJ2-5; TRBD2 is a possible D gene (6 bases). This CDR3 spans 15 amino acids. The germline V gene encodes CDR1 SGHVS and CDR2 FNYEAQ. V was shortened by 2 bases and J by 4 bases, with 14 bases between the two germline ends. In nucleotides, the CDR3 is TGTGCCAGCAGCTTATTCTGGCGGGGTGGAGAGACCCAGTACTTC. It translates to CASSLFWRGGETQYF.

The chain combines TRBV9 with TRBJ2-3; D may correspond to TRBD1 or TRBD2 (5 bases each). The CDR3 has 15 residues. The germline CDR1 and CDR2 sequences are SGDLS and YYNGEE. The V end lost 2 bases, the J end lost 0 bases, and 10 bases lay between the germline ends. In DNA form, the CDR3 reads TGTGCCAGCAGCGTCGGGACGGCGAGCACAGATACGCAGTATTTT. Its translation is CASSVGTASTDTQYF. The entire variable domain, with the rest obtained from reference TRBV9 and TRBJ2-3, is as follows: DSGVTQTPKHLITATGQRVTLRCSPRSGDLSVYWYQQSLDQGLQFLIQYYNGEERAKGNILERFSAQQFPDLHSELNLSSLELGDSALYFCASSVGTASTDTQYFGPGTRLTVL.

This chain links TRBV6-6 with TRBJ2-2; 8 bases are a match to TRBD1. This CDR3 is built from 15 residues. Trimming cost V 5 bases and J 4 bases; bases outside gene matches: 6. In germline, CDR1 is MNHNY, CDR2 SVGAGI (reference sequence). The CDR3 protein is CASSGRGRSTGELFF. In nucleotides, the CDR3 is TGTGCCAGCAGTGGCAGGGGGCGATCCACCGGGGAGCTGTTTTTT.

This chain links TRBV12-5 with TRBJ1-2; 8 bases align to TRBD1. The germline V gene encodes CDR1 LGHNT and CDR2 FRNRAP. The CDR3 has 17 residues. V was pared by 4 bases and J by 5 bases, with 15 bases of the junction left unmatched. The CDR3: CASGWGIPGQERYGYTF. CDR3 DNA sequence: TGTGCTAGTGGTTGGGGTATCCCGGGACAGGAGCGATATGGCTACACCTTC.

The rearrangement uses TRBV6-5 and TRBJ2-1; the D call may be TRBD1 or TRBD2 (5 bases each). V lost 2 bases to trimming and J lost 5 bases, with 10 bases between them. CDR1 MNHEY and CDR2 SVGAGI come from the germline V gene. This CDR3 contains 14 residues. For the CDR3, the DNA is TGTGCCAGCAGTTACGGGGGAACTCACAATGAGCAGTTCTTC. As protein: CASSYGGTHNEQFF.

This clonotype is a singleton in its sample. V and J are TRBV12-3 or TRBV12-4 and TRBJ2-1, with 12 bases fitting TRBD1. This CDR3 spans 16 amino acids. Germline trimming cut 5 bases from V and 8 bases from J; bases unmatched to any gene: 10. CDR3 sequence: CASSAPGTGGKDEQFF. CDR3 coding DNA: TGTGCCAGCAGTGCCCCCGGGACAGGGGGCAAGGATGAGCAGTTCTTC.

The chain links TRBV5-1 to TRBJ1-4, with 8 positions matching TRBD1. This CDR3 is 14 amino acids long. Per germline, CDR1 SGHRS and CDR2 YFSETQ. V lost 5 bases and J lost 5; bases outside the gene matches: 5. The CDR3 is CASRPNRGNEKLFF. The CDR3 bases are TGCGCCAGCAGACCAAACAGGGGGAATGAAAAACTGTTTTTT. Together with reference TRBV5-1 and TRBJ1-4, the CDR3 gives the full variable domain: KAGVTQTPRYLIKTRGQQVTLSCSPISGHRSVSWYQQTPGQGLQFLFEYFSETQRNKGNFPGRFSGRQFSNSRSEMNVSTLELGDSALYLCASRPNRGNEKLFFGSGTQLSVL.

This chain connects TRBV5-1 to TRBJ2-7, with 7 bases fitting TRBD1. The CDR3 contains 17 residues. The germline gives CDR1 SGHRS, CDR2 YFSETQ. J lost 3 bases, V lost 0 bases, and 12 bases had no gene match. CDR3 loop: CASSLEGQFNPFYEQYF. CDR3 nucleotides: TGCGCCAGCAGCTTGGAGGGACAGTTTAATCCCTTCTACGAGCAGTACTTC.

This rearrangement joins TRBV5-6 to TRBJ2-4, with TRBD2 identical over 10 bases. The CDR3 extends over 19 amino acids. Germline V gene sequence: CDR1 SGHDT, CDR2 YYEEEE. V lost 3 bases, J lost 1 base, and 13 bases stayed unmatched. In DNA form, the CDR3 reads TGTGCCAGCAGCTCGGCTAGCGGGGGATGGGGTTGGGCCAAAAACATTCAGTACTTC. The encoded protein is CASSSASGGWGWAKNIQYF. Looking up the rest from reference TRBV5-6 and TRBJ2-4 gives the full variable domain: DAGVTQSPTHLIKTRGQQVTLRCSPKSGHDTVSWYQQALGQGPQFIFQYYEEEERQRGNFPDRFSGHQFPNYSSELNVNALLLGDSALYLCASSSASGGWGWAKNIQYFGAGTRLSVL.

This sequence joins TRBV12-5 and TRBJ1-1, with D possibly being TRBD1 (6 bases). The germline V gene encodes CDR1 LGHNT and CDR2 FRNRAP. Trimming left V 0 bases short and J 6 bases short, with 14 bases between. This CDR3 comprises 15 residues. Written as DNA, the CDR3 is TGTGCTAGTGGTTTGGTGGGGGGCTCTTTAGCTGAAGCTTTCTTT. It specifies CASGLVGGSLAEAFF.

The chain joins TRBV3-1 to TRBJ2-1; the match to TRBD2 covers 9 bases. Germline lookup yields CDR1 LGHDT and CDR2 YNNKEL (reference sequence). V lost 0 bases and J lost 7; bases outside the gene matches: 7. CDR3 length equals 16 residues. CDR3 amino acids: CASSQDRGLAGNEQFF. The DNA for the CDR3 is TGTGCCAGCAGCCAAGATAGGGGACTAGCTGGGAATGAGCAGTTCTTC.

The CDR3 protein is CATSVHLGQELFF. The CDR3 bases are TGTGCCACCAGTGTGCACCTGGGCCAGGAGCTGTTTTTT. The chain recombines TRBV24-1 with TRBJ2-2; D remains ambiguous. Germline loops: CDR1 KGHDR, CDR2 SFDVKD. CDR3 length: 13 amino acids. The V and J ends lost 5 bases and 10 bases respectively, with 13 bases between them.

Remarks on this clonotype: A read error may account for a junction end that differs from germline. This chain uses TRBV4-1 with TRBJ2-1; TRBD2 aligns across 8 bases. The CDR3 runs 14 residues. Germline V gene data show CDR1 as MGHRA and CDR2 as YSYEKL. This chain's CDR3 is CGSSRGGGNNEQFF. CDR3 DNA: TGCGGCAGCAGCCGGGGCGGGGGGAACAATGAGCAGTTCTTC.

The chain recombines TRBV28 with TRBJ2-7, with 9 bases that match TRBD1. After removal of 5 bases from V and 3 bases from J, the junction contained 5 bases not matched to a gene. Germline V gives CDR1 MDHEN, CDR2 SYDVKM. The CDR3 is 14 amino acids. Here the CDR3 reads CASSPDRGSYEQYF. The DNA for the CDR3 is TGTGCCAGCAGTCCGGACAGGGGAAGCTACGAGCAGTACTTC.

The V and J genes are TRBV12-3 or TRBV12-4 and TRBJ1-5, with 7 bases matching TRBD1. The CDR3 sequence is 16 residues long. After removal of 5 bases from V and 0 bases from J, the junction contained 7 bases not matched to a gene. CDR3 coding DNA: TGTGCCAGCAGTCCCGGGACAGACATTAGCAATCAGCCCCAGCATTTT. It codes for CASSPGTDISNQPQHF.

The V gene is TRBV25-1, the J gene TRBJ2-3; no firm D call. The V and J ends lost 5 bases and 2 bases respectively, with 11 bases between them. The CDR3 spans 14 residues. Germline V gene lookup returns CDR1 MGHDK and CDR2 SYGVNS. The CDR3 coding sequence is TGTGCCAGCAGTAATAACGGCTTCACAGATACGCAGTATTTT. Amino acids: CASSNNGFTDTQYF.

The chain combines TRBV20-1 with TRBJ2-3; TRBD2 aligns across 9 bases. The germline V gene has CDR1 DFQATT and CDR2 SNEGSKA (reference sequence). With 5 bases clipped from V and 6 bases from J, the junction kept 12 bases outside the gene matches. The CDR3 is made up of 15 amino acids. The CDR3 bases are TGCAGTGCTTCTGGTAGCGGGGGATCCGGGGATACGCAGTATTTT. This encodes CSASGSGGSGDTQYF.

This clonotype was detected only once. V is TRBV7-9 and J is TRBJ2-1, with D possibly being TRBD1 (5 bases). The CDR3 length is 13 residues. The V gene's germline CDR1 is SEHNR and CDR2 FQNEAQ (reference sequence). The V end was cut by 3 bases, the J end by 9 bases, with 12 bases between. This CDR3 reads CASSFVPQGEQFF. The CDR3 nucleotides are TGTGCCAGCAGCTTTGTCCCCCAGGGTGAGCAGTTCTTC. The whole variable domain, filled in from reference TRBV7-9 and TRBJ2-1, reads DTGVSQNPRHKITKRGQNVTFRCDPISEHNRLYWYRQTLGQGPEFLTYFQNEAQLEKSRLLSDRFSAERPKGSFSTLEIQRTEQGDSAMYLCASSFVPQGEQFFGPGTRLTVL.

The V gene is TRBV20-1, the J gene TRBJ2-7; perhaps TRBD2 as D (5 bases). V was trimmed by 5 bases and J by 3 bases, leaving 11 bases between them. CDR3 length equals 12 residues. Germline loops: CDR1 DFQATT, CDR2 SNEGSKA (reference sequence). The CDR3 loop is CSAPPEGYEQYF. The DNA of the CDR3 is TGCAGTGCTCCCCCTGAGGGCTACGAGCAGTACTTC.

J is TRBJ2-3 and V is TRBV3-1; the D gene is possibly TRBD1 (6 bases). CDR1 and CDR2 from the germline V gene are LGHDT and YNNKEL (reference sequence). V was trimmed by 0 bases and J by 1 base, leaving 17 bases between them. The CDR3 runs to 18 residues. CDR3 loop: CASSQEKKGVFGTDTQYF. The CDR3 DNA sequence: TGTGCCAGCAGCCAAGAAAAGAAGGGGGTTTTCGGCACAGATACGCAGTATTTT.

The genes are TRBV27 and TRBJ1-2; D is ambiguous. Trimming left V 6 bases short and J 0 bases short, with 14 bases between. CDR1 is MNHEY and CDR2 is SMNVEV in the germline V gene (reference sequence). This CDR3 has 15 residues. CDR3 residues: CASSPDRVANYGYTF. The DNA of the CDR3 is TGTGCCAGCAGCCCGGATAGAGTGGCTAACTATGGCTACACCTTC.

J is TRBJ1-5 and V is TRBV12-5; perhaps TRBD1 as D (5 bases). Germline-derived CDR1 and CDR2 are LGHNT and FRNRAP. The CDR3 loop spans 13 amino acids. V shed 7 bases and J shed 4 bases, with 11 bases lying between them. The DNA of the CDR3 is TGTGCTAGTGCTATGACAGTGAATCAGCCCCAGCATTTT. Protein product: CASAMTVNQPQHF.

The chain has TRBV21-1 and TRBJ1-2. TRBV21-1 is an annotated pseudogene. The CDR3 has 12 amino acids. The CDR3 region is CARALPHYGYTF. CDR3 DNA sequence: TGTGCCAGAGCCCTACCCCACTATGGCTACACCTTC.

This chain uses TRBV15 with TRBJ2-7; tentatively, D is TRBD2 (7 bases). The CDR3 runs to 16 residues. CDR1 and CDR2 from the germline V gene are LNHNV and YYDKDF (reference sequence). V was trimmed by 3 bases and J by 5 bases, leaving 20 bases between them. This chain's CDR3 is CATSSGRGRRVNEQYF. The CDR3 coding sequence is TGTGCCACCAGCAGCGGGCGGGGGCGTCGGGTAAACGAGCAGTACTTC.

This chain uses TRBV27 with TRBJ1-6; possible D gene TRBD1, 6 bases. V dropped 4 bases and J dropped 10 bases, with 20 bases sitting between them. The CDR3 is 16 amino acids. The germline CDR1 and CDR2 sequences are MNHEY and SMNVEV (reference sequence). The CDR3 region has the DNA TGTGCCAGCAGTTCGATCCACCAGGGGAAGAACTCACCCCTCCACTTT. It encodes CASSSIHQGKNSPLHF.